Listed below are T cell receptor beta chains from one sample, sequenced in a study of blood T cell repertoires in COVID-19. Libraries were prepared by immunoSEQ multiplex PCR; TCRdb keeps only in-frame clonotypes and omits some of them. The table records 360,000 or so clones, over 85% of them present only once. Sequenced: peripheral blood. The receptors here all came from a woman in her fifties or sixties with COVID-19, enrolled during active disease. Each CDR3 is given with its conserved first and last residue. D genes are given only for firm matches. A clone size is listed for some rows: how often the clone was seen (once, few, many), or a class if it is expanded.

j_call: TRBJ2-7; d_call: .; clone_size: .; v_call: TRBV12-3/TRBV12-4; cdr3_nt: TGTGCCAGCAGTTTATCAGGGGAGCAGTACTTC; cdr3_aa: CASSLSGEQYF
j_call: TRBJ2-3; d_call: TRBD1; clone_size: .; v_call: TRBV24-1; cdr3_nt: TGTGCCACCAGTGATTCCTGGACAGGTATGGGCCCAGATACGCAGTATTTT; cdr3_aa: CATSDSWTGMGPDTQYF
j_call: TRBJ2-7; d_call: .; clone_size: .; v_call: TRBV10-3; cdr3_nt: TGTGCCATCAGTGAGGAGGGATCCCCGTACGAGCAGTACTTC; cdr3_aa: CAISEEGSPYEQYF
j_call: TRBJ1-4; d_call: .; clone_size: .; v_call: TRBV4-1; cdr3_nt: TGCGTCAGCAGCCAAGAAAATCGGGAAAAACTGTTTTTT; cdr3_aa: CVSSQENREKLFF
j_call: TRBJ2-5; d_call: TRBD1; clone_size: .; v_call: TRBV5-1; cdr3_nt: TGCGCCAGCAGCACCCCGGGACAGGGGGGAGAGACCCAGTACTTC; cdr3_aa: CASSTPGQGGETQYF
j_call: TRBJ2-3; d_call: .; clone_size: .; v_call: TRBV6-5; cdr3_nt: TGTGCCAGCGCGGCGGTGTCTAGCACAGATACGCAGTATTTT; cdr3_aa: CASAAVSSTDTQYF
j_call: TRBJ1-4; d_call: TRBD1; clone_size: .; v_call: TRBV7-9; cdr3_nt: TGTGCCAGCAGCACAGGGGAAACTAATGAAAAACTGTTTTTT; cdr3_aa: CASSTGETNEKLFF
j_call: TRBJ1-1; d_call: TRBD1; clone_size: .; v_call: TRBV19; cdr3_nt: TGTGCCACCGAAATGACAGGGGCAGGCACTGAAGCTTTCTTT; cdr3_aa: CATEMTGAGTEAFF
j_call: TRBJ2-7; d_call: TRBD1; clone_size: few; v_call: TRBV15; cdr3_nt: TGTGCCACCAGCAGAGGGACCGGGACAGGGACTCGCGAGCAGTACTTC; cdr3_aa: CATSRGTGTGTREQYF
j_call: TRBJ2-3; d_call: TRBD2; clone_size: .; v_call: TRBV5-4; cdr3_nt: TGTGCCAGCAGCCCCACCCCCCGGGGGGGACGCACAGATACGCAGTATTTT; cdr3_aa: CASSPTPRGGRTDTQYF
j_call: TRBJ1-2; d_call: TRBD1; clone_size: few; v_call: TRBV5-1; cdr3_nt: TGCGCCAGCAGCTTGGGGGACAGGTCAGGTGGCTACACCTTC; cdr3_aa: CASSLGDRSGGYTF
j_call: TRBJ2-1; d_call: TRBD2; clone_size: .; v_call: TRBV5-1; cdr3_nt: TGCGCCAGCAGCTTGGGCGGGACTACCTACAATGAGCAGTTCTTC; cdr3_aa: CASSLGGTTYNEQFF
j_call: TRBJ1-1; d_call: TRBD1; clone_size: .; v_call: TRBV5-1; cdr3_nt: TGCGCCAGCAGCTTGGGCACAGGGGGCGTAGAAGCTTTCTTT; cdr3_aa: CASSLGTGGVEAFF
j_call: TRBJ2-7; d_call: TRBD1; clone_size: .; v_call: TRBV2; cdr3_nt: TGTGCCAGCAGTGACCCTCTCGGGACAGGGGGGGAGGAGCAGTACTTC; cdr3_aa: CASSDPLGTGGEEQYF
j_call: TRBJ2-7; d_call: .; clone_size: .; v_call: TRBV3-1/TRBV3-2; cdr3_nt: TGTGCCAGCAGCCGCCGGACCTTTGGAGGTAGAAACGAGCAGTACTTC; cdr3_aa: CASSRRTFGGRNEQYF
j_call: TRBJ2-3; d_call: .; clone_size: .; v_call: TRBV7-9; cdr3_nt: TGTGCCAGCAGCTTAGCGACACCCCGCACAGATACGCAGTATTTT; cdr3_aa: CASSLATPRTDTQYF
j_call: TRBJ2-7; d_call: TRBD1; clone_size: .; v_call: TRBV19; cdr3_nt: TGTGCCAGCCGGGACAGGGGATCCTACGAGCAGTACTTC; cdr3_aa: CASRDRGSYEQYF
j_call: TRBJ2-1; d_call: TRBD2; clone_size: .; v_call: TRBV9; cdr3_nt: TGTGCCAGCAGCGTAGGGTTTAAAGCGGGGAGTACCTACAATGAGCAGTTCTTC; cdr3_aa: CASSVGFKAGSTYNEQFF
j_call: TRBJ1-6; d_call: .; clone_size: .; v_call: TRBV7-7; cdr3_nt: TGTGCTAGCAGCTTCACAGCCAATTCACCCCTCCACTTT; cdr3_aa: CASSFTANSPLHF
j_call: TRBJ1-1; d_call: .; clone_size: .; v_call: TRBV18; cdr3_nt: TGTGCCAGCTCACCACCAGGGGCGAACACTGAAGCTTTCTTT; cdr3_aa: CASSPPGANTEAFF
j_call: TRBJ1-2; d_call: .; clone_size: .; v_call: TRBV9; cdr3_nt: TGTGCCAGCAGTCGTCAAGGGACTTCCTACTATGGCTACACCTTC; cdr3_aa: CASSRQGTSYYGYTF
j_call: TRBJ2-2; d_call: TRBD2; clone_size: .; v_call: TRBV9; cdr3_nt: TGTGCCAGCAGCGTAGAACTAGCGGGGAGGGCGAACACCGGGGAGCTGTTTTTT; cdr3_aa: CASSVELAGRANTGELFF
j_call: TRBJ2-7; d_call: TRBD2; clone_size: .; v_call: TRBV19; cdr3_nt: TGTGCCAGTAGTATGGTCTGGGGATGGCAGGGGACTAGCGGGGAAACATCCTACGAGCAGTACTTC; cdr3_aa: CASSMVWGWQGTSGETSYEQYF
j_call: TRBJ2-1; d_call: TRBD2; clone_size: once; v_call: TRBV7-3; cdr3_nt: TGTGCCAGCAGCTTACGGGCGGGGGACTCCTACAATGAGCAGTTCTTC; cdr3_aa: CASSLRAGDSYNEQFF
j_call: TRBJ1-2; d_call: TRBD1; clone_size: .; v_call: TRBV30; cdr3_nt: TGTGCCTGGAGTGTATTAGGACAGGGGGCGTACTATGGCTACACCTTC; cdr3_aa: CAWSVLGQGAYYGYTF
j_call: TRBJ1-4; d_call: .; clone_size: .; v_call: TRBV5-1; cdr3_nt: TGCGCCAGCAGCCCGGGGCCACAGGGAAATGAAAAACTGTTTTTT; cdr3_aa: CASSPGPQGNEKLFF